A selection of T cell receptor beta chains follows, all from one sample in a study of siplizumab effects on memory and regulatory T cells. Sequencing used immunoSEQ multiplex PCR; TCRdb keeps in-frame clones, though not all of them. The sample lists just over 50,000 clones, under 98% occurring once. The sample consisted of naive CD4+ T cells sorted from blood. Receptor source: a human donor in good health. The CDR3 runs from the conserved cysteine through the conserved F or W. The order of the fields is clone size, J gene, V gene, D gene, CDR3 DNA, CDR3 protein. The D gene is left open where the match is weak. Not all rows give a size; the values are once, few, many and, for expanded clones, a class.

.	TRBJ1-1	TRBV7-3	.	TGTGCCAGCAGCTTAATTGGTCCGAACACTGAAGCTTTCTTT	CASSLIGPNTEAFF
.	TRBJ1-6	TRBV30	.	TGTGCCTGGAGTCAGGTTAATTCACCCCTCCACTTT	CAWSQVNSPLHF
.	TRBJ2-2	TRBV7-3	.	TGTGCCAGCAGCGCGACCCGAGGGGGAACGAACACCGGGGAGCTGTTTTTT	CASSATRGGTNTGELFF
.	TRBJ2-1	TRBV9	.	TGTGCCAGCAGCGTAAGTTCTCTACTAGGATCCGGTACTAAGTTCTTC	CASSVSSLLGSGTKFF
.	TRBJ2-6	TRBV7-6	.	TGTGCCAGCAGCTTAGTGCGGGGGCGGCACTCTGGGGCCAACGTCCTGACTTTC	CASSLVRGRHSGANVLTF
.	TRBJ1-5	TRBV7-3	.	TGTGCCAGCAGCGGCTGGGGGGGCAATCAGCCCCAGCATTTT	CASSGWGGNQPQHF
.	TRBJ2-5	TRBV28	TRBD2	TGTGCCAGCAGTTGGCTAGCGGGAGAAGAGACCCAGTACTTC	CASSWLAGEETQYF
.	TRBJ2-1	TRBV20-1	.	TGCAGTGCTAGTAGGGGGAATGAGCAGTTCTTC	CSASRGNEQFF
.	TRBJ2-3	TRBV30	.	TGTGCCTGGAGTGGAACAGATACGCAGTATTTT	CAWSGTDTQYF
once	TRBJ2-7	TRBV9	TRBD2	TGTGCCAGCAGCGTATCGGCTAGCGGGTATTACGAGCAGTACTTC	CASSVSASGYYEQYF